The following is a T cell receptor beta chain sequence with its context. The clone's antigen remains unknown. Base-call qualities are not available, and no considerably larger clone is one nucleotide away. The CDR3 regions of human TCRbeta chains were analyzed by immunosequencing. Turning to the authors' computational methods: TCRs in the repertoires were matched against a reference library of SARS-CoV-2-specific TCRs that had been generated with the MIRA antigen-specificity platform. Breadth was defined as the fraction of unique TCRs that were SARS-CoV-2-associated. Depth was defined as the fraction of total T cells that were SARS-CoV-2-associated. Using the MIRA data, each spike-specific TCR was assigned both to the spike region to which the TCR was reactive and to a CD4 or CD8 class. Log10-transformed breadth and depth values were compared by one-way ANOVA with Sidak's multiple comparisons tests. Not all clones reach the TCRdb copy of this immuneACCESS table, which keeps in-frame sequences only. Checked studies attribute under half of the gap to unresolved V genes and leave the rest unexplained. V and J calls and clone size come straight from that table; D and trimming were deduced from the DNA. Present in this sample are tens of thousands of clones, 88% of which were seen just once. The top ten hold 7.8% of the sample.

These data come from a study of T cell responses to AZD1222 COVID-19 vaccine (dated by TCRdb to the early 2020s). Study-level background: Because spike-specific TCR depth and breadth did not differ between the two schedules, AZD1222 recipients who got a second dose at roughly 4 weeks were pooled with those who got a second dose at roughly 12 weeks. TCR sequencing covered roughly 230 trial participants: 200 to 220 given two doses of AZD1222 and 26 given two doses of MenACWY control vaccine. Enrollment into the trials was organized by age into subgroups of 18-55, 56-69 and 70-plus years, and those subgroups contained about 150, 27 and 61 TCR-sequenced participants, respectively.

What the research found in general, with its limitations: Conclusions about previously exposed vaccinees are limited because only a handful of AZD1222 recipients were SARS-CoV-2 seropositive at baseline. In the small 56-69-year group, the increase in depth fell short of significance, most likely because of low power. No day 14 peak-response samples were available, so repertoires were characterized only after the peak T cell response. Most participants were white British and females outnumbered males, and the authors suggested that clonal diversity may have been underestimated. After two AZD1222 doses, both the breadth and the depth of spike-specific TCRs were significantly higher than at day 0 and than in MenACWY recipients. Vaccine-associated CD4 TCRs spanned the whole spike protein, with dominant responses in regions 160-218 and 743-854. Reportedly, almost half of the unique spike-specific TCRs recognized epitopes lying outside the regions that are mutated in the B.1.351 and B.1.1.7 variants.

The CDR3 sequence holds 13 residues, the cysteine and phenylalanine included. Only the CDR3 part of the read is kept: 39 bases, read in frame from the first base. CDR1 is given as SGHVS and CDR2 as FNYEAQ, both from the germline V gene. V gives up 5 bases and J gives up 5 bases, and the segment between their germline ends measures 10 bases. Explained via the paper, the time point label denotes: baseline before first vaccination. Vaccinee samples came from UK trials COV001 and COV002, including a single-blind randomized controlled phase 2/3 trial of AZD1222 (ChAdOx1 nCoV-19) in healthy adults. For TCRbeta chain sequencing, PBMC samples were collected from trial participants at day 0 and at day 28 after the second dose.

The clonotype was recovered from an adult in good health. The chain joins TRBV7-6 to TRBJ2-1; the D gene could be TRBD1 or TRBD2, each one agreeing over 5 bases. Sample: peripheral blood, taken on day 0 of AZD1222 vaccination. The bases read TGTGCCAGCAGCCCGGGACGCAACAATGAGCAGTTCTTC. It encodes CASSPGRNNEQFF.